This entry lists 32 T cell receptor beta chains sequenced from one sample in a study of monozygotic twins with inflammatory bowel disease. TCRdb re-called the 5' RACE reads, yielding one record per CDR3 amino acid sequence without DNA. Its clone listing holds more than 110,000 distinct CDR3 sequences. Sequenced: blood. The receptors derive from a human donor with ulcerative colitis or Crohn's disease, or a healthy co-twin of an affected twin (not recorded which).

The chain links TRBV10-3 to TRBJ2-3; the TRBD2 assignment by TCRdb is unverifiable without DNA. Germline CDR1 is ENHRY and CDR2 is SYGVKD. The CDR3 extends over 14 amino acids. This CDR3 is CAISLTSGADTQYF.

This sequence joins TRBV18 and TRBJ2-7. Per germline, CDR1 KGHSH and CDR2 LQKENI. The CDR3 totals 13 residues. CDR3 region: CASSPIRSYEQYF.

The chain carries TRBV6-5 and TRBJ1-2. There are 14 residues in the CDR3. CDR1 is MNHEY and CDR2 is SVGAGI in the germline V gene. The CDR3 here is CASSYTDYGDGYTF.

The CDR3 loop reads CASSLYGQRNEKLFF. The J gene is TRBJ1-4, the V gene TRBV7-6. The CDR3 loop spans 15 amino acids. Germline V CDR1 and CDR2: SGHVS, FNYEAQ.

The CDR3 sequence is CASSQEGLAGIEQYF. V is TRBV3-1 and J is TRBJ2-7; TCRdb's assignment of TRBD2 cannot be checked, as there is no DNA. From germline, CDR1 is LGHDT and CDR2 YNNKEL (reference sequence). This CDR3 has 15 amino acids.

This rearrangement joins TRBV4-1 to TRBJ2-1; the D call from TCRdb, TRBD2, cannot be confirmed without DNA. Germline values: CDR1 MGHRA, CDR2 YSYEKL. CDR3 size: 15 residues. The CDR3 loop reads CASRLAGSSYNEQFF.

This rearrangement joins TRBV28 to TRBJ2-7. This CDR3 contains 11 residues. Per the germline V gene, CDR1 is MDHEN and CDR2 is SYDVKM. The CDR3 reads CASSLFGEQYF.

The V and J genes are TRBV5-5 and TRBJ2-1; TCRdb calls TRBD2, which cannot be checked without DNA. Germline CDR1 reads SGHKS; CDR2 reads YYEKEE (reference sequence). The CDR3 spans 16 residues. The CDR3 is CASSLYPAGGHNEQFF.

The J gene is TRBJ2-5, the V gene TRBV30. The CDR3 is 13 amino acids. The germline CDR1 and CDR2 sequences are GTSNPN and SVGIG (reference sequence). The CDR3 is CAWSPRLQETQYF.

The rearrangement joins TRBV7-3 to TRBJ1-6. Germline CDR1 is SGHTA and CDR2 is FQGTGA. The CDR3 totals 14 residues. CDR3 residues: CASSLNPGSAPLHF. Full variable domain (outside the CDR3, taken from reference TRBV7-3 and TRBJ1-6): GAGVSQTPSNKVTEKGKYVELRCDPISGHTALYWYRQSLGQGPEFLIYFQGTGAADDSGLPNDRFFAVRPEGSVSTLKIQRTERGDSAVYLCASSLNPGSAPLHFGNGTRLTVT.

The CDR3 spells CSGSDGNYGYTF. The chain couples TRBV29-1 to TRBJ1-2. Germline CDR1 and CDR2: SQVTM and ANQGSEA. CDR3 length: 12 amino acids.

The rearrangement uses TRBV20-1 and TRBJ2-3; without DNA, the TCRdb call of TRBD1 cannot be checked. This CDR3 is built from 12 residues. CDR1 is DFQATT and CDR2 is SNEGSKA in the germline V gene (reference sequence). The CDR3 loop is CSASAGSDTQYF.

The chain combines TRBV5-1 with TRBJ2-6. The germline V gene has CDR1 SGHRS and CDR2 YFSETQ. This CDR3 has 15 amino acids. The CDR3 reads CASSPDLGGANVLTF.

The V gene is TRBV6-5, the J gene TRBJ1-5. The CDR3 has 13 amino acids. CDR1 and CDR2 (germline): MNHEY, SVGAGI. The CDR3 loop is CASSRGWNQPQHF.

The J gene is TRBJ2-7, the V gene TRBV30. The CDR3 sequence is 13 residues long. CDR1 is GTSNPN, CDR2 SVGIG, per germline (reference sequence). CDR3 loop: CAWSVEASYEQYF.

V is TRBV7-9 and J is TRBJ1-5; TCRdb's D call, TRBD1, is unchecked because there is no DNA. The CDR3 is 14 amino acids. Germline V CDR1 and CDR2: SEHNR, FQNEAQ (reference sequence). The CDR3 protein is CASSLGTGHQPQHF.

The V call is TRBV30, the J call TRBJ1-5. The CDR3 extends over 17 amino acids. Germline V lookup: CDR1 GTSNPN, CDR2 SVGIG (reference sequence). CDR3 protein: CAWSPSHDRYSNQPQHF.

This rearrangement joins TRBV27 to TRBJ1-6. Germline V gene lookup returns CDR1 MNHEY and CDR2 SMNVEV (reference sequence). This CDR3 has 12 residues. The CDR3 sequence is CASSFYGSPLHF.

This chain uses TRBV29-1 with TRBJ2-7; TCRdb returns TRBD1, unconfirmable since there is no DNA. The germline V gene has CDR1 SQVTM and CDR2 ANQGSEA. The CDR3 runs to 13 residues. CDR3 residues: CSVGQQPGYEQYF.

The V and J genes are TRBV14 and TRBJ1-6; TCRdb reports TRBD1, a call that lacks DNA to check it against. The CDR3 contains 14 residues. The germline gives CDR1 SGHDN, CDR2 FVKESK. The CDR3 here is CASSLRKGNSPLHF.

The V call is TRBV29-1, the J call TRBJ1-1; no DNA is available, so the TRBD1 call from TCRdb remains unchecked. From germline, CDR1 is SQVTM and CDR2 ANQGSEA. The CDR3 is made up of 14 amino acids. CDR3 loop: CSVEETRQGTEAFF.

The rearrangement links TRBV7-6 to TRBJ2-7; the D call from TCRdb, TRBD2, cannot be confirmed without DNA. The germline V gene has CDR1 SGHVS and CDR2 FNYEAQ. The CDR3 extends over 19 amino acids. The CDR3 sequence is CASSLIGNPSGPRSYEQYF.

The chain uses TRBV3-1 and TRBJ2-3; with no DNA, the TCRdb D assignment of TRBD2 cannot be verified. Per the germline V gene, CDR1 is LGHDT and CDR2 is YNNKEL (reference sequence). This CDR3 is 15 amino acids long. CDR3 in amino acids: CASSLAESLSDTQYF.

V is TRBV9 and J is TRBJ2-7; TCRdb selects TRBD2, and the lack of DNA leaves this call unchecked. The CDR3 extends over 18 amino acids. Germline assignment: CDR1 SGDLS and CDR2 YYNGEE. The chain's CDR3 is CASSVDPGLAGSLDEQYF. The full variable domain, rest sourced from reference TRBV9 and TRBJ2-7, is DSGVTQTPKHLITATGQRVTLRCSPRSGDLSVYWYQQSLDQGLQFLIQYYNGEERAKGNILERFSAQQFPDLHSELNLSSLELGDSALYFCASSVDPGLAGSLDEQYFGPGTRLTVT.

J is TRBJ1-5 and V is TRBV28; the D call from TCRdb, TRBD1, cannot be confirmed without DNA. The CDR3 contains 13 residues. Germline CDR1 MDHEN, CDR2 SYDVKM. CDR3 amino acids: CASRKTGSTAQHF. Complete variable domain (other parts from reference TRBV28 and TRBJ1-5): DVKVTQSSRYLVKRTGEKVFLECVQDMDHENMFWYRQDPGLGLRLIYFSYDVKMKEKGDIPEGYSVSREKKERFSLILESASTNQTSMYLCASRKTGSTAQHFGDGTRLSIL.

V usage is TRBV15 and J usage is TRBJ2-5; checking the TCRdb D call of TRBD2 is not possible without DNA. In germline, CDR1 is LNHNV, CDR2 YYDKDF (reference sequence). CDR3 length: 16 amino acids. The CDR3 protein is CATSRDRTSGSETQYF. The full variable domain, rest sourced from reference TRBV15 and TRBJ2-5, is DAMVIQNPRYQVTQFGKPVTLSCSQTLNHNVMYWYQQKSSQAPKLLFHYYDKDFNNEADTPDNFQSRRPNTSFCFLDIRSPGLGDTAMYLCATSRDRTSGSETQYFGPGTRLLVL.

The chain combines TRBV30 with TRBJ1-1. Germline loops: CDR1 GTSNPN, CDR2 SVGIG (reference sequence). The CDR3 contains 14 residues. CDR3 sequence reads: CACAGGAMNTEAFF.

The CDR3 spells CASSRQSSSGANVLTF. The chain recombines TRBV7-2 with TRBJ2-6; checking the TCRdb D call of TRBD1 is not possible without DNA. CDR3 length equals 16 residues. Looked up from germline, CDR1 is SGHTA and CDR2 is FQGNSA.

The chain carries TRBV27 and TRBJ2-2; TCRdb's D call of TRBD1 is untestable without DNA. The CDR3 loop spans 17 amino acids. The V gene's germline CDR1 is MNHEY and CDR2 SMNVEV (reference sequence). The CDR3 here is CASSLRGQGANTGELFF.

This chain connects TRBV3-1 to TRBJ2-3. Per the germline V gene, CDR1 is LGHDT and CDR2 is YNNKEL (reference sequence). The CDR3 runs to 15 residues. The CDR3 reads CASSQEGLATDTQYF.

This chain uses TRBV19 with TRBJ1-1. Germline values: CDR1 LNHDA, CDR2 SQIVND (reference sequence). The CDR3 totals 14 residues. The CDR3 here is CASSIYGVNTEAFF.

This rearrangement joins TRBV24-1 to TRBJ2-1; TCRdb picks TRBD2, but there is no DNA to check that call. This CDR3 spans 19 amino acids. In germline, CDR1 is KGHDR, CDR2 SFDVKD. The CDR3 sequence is CATSTLDIRLAGVGNEQFF.